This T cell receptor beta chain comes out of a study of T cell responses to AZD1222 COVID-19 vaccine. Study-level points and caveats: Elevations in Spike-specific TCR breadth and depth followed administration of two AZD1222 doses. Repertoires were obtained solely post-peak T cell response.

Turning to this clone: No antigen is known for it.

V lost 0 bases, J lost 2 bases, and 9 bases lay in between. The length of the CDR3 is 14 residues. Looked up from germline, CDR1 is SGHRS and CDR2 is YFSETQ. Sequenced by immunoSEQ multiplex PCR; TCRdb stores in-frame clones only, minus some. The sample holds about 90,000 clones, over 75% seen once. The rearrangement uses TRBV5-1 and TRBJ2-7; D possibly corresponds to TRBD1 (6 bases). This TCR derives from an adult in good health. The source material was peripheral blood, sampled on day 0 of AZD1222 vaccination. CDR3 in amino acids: CASSLGDIAYEQYF. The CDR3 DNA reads TGCGCCAGCAGCTTGGGGGACATTGCCTACGAGCAGTACTTC.